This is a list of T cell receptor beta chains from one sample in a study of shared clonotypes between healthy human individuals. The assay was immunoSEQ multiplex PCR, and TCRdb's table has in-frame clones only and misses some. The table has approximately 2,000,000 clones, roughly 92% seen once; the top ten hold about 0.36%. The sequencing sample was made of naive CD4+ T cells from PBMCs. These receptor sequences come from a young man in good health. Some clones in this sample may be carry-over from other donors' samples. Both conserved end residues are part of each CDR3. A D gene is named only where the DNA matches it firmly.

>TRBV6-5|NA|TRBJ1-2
CASSPKKYYGYTF
TGTGCCAGCAGTCCTAAGAAATACTATGGCTACACCTTC
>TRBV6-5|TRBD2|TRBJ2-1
CASRWTRNNEQFF
TGTGCCAGCAGGTGGACTAGGAACAATGAGCAGTTCTTC
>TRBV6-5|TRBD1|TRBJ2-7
CASSWDSYEQYF
TGTGCCAGCAGTTGGGACAGCTACGAGCAGTACTTC
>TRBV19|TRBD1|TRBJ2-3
CATGQGFVTQYF
TGTGCCACAGGACAGGGCTTTGTTACGCAGTATTTT
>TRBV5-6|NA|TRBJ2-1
CASSLEADEQFF
TGTGCCAGCAGCTTGGAAGCGGATGAGCAGTTCTTC
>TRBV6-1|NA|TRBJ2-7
CASSEVPYEQYF
TGTGCCAGCAGTGAAGTCCCCTACGAGCAGTACTTC
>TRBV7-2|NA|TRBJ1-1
CASSSRMGVRYTEAFF
TGTGCCAGCAGCTCTCGTATGGGGGTCCGGTACACTGAAGCTTTCTTT
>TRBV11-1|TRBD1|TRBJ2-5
CASSPGQAWKTQYF
TGTGCCAGCAGCCCAGGACAGGCTTGGAAGACCCAGTACTTC
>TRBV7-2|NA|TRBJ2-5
CASSSGVSEEGETQYF
TGTGCCAGCAGCTCTGGGGTCTCAGAGGAGGGAGAGACCCAGTACTTC
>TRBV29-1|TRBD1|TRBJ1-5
CSVARGQNQPQHF
TGCAGCGTTGCCAGGGGGCAAAATCAGCCCCAGCATTTT
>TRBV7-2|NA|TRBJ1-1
CASSLVGGLSEAFF
TGTGCCAGCAGCTTAGTCGGAGGCTTAAGTGAAGCTTTCTTT
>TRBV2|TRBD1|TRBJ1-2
CASSGTGKRGGYTF
TGTGCCAGCAGTGGGACAGGGAAGAGGGGTGGCTACACCTTC
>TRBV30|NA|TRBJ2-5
CAWDRAPRETQYF
TGTGCCTGGGACCGGGCCCCCCGGGAGACCCAGTACTTC
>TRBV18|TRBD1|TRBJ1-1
CASSPGDSSEAFF
TGTGCCAGCTCACCAGGGGACAGTTCTGAAGCTTTCTTT
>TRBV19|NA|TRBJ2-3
CASSARTVLSTDTQYF
TGTGCCAGTAGTGCCAGGACTGTTCTTAGCACAGATACGCAGTATTTT
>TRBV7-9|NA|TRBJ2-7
CASSLGTGHYEQYF
TGTGCCAGCAGCTTAGGAACGGGCCACTACGAGCAGTACTTC
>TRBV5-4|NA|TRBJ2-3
CASSLQDRVSTDTQYF
TGTGCCAGCAGCCTGCAAGACAGAGTTAGCACAGATACGCAGTATTTT
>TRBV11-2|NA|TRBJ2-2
CASSLLRTGWTGELFF
TGTGCCAGCAGCTTGCTGAGGACCGGATGGACCGGGGAGCTGTTTTTT
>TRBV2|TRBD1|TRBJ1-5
CASSGTGDQPQHF
TGTGCCAGCAGCGGGACAGGGGATCAGCCCCAGCATTTT
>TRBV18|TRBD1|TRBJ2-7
CASSPPGQGAHEQYF
TGTGCCAGCTCACCACCGGGACAGGGGGCCCACGAGCAGTACTTC
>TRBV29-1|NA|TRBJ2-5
CSVVPGPNQETQYF
TGCAGCGTTGTCCCGGGGCCAAATCAAGAGACCCAGTACTTC
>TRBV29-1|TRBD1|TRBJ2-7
CSVEVGQGYEQYF
TGCAGCGTTGAGGTGGGACAGGGCTACGAGCAGTACTTC
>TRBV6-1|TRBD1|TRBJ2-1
CASLGTASSYNEQFF
TGTGCCAGCCTTGGGACAGCAAGCTCCTACAATGAGCAGTTCTTC
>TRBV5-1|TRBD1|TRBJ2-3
CASSRGQGTDTQYF
TGCGCCAGCAGCCGTGGACAGGGCACAGATACGCAGTATTTT
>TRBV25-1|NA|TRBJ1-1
CASSERRFTEAFF
TGTGCCAGCAGTGAACGCCGGTTCACTGAAGCTTTCTTT
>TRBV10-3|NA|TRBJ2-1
CAISARDEQFF
TGTGCCATCAGTGCCCGCGATGAGCAGTTCTTC